This T cell receptor (beta chain) was recorded in a study of blood T cell repertoires in COVID-19 (dated by TCRdb to the early 2020s). Regarding the study in general: The collaborator samples originated in the United States, Italy and Spain and spanned the acute and convalescent phases of COVID-19. The prospective study material was composed of cDNA or gDNA derived from T cells, B-cell-depleted T cells, or PBMCs. The dataset comprised deeply sampled blood TCRbeta repertoires from subjects exposed to, actively infected with, or recovered from COVID-19. The repertoires were made available in a free public database intended to serve as a resource for research on the immune response to SARS-CoV-2. The samples were drawn from the first 160 participants of the ongoing ImmuneRACE study and from 950 to 1,500 subjects provided by 6 global collaborators. The sample metadata nearly always contained a de-identified subject ID, COVID-19 status, age in years and sex. HLA class I and class II types, where available, came from metadata supplied by the sample provider rather than from assay-based typing.

The full study reports these points: The quantity of clinical and demographic metadata differed by source and by participant and was supplied without curation.

V sheds 1 base and J sheds 1 base, leaving 14 bases between their ends. Per the germline V gene (reference sequence), SGHKS is the CDR1 and YYEKEE is the CDR2. The CDR3, cysteine through phenylalanine, is 16 amino acids long. Here the CDR3 DNA is all that survives: 48 bases in frame from base 1. Each collaborating institution followed its own protocols to collect whole blood in K2EDTA tubes. Collaborator samples were shipped for TCRbeta analysis as frozen whole blood, isolated PBMCs, or DNA extracted from either sample type. Details on this clone: The target of this receptor is not known. The sample holds no much larger clone one base away, and base qualities are not on file.

The immunoSEQ Assay, a bias-controlled multiplex PCR, was used to amplify TCRbeta CDR3 regions from genomic DNA. Per the source publication's procedure: Within the assay, amplification of reference gene primers was used to estimate how many nucleated cells each sample contained. Sequence reads were collapsed and filtered to measure the absolute abundance of every unique TCRbeta CDR3 rearrangement. For each sample, productive Simpson clonality was calculated as the square root of Simpson's diversity index across productive rearrangements. Here the immuneACCESS table is served through TCRdb, limited to in-frame sequences with V and J called. Missing clones are a known gap in these copies; in checked studies unresolved V genes cover under half, and the rest lacks a known reason. That table supplies the V and J calls and clone size; D and trimming were determined from the DNA. Present in this sample are about 200,000 clones, around nine tenths of which were seen just once. The ten biggest clones cover 1.5% to 2% of the sample.

The receptor was derived from a man aged 18-30 years with active or convalescent COVID-19. What was sequenced was peripheral blood. The chain is encoded by TRBV5-5 joined to TRBJ1-2, with no D gene named confidently. The encoded CDR3 is CASSLSGGKGNYGYTF. The DNA is TGTGCCAGCAGCTTGTCGGGCGGGAAGGGTAACTATGGCTACACCTTC.